The 5 T cell receptor beta chains given below trace back to one sample, sequenced in a study of blood T cells in healthy people across ages. The second PCR ran about 6 to 12 cycles with a sample-barcoded 5' primer and J-beta primers. Each CDR3 protein gets one entry after TCRdb re-called the 5' RACE reads with MiXCR. The data contain around 690,000 distinct CDR3 sequences, around 54% of them seen just once; the ten biggest clones take up over 30%. Sequenced material: blood. These receptor sequences come from a man in his 60s in good health.

J is TRBJ2-6 and V is TRBV10-3; D tentatively reads TRBD1 or TRBD2 (5 bases each). The CDR3 spans 13 residues. With 5 bases removed from V and 18 bases from J, the gap between germline ends came to 20 bases. Germline V gene sequence: CDR1 ENHRY, CDR2 SYGVKD. The CDR3 DNA sequence: TGTGCCATCAGTCCCGGGGCCCTACACAGCCAGACTTTC. This gives the protein CAISPGALHSQTF.

For this clonotype: Sequence at one end of the junction differs from germline and may be a read error. V is TRBV4-1 and J is TRBJ1-2, with D unresolved. The germline V gene encodes CDR1 MGHRA and CDR2 YSYEKL. The CDR3 extends over 17 amino acids. CDR3 in amino acids: CASSQGPRGPRNYGHTF. CDR3 bases: TGCGCCAGCAGCCAAGGGCCCCGCGGACCGAGGAACTATGGCCACACCTTC.

This chain connects TRBV20-1 to TRBJ2-7; D unresolved. Trimming took 6 bases from V and 2 from J, leaving 8 bases between them. This CDR3 is built from 11 residues. Germline V gene data show CDR1 as DFQATT and CDR2 as SNEGSKA (reference sequence). The CDR3 region has the DNA TGCAGTGCGACCGATGCCTACGAGCAGTACTTC. It codes for CSATDAYEQYF.

This clonotype has more than one count but fewer than ten. The chain recombines TRBV11-2 with TRBJ1-1; D is ambiguous. This CDR3 spans 14 amino acids. V was trimmed by 5 bases and J by 4 bases, leaving 14 bases between them. The germline gives CDR1 SGHAT, CDR2 FQNNGV. In DNA, the CDR3 is TGTGCCAGCAGCCCAAACCTTCCGTTCACTGAAGCTTTCTTT. It is translated as CASSPNLPFTEAFF.

The chain uses TRBV7-9 and TRBJ2-1; possible D gene TRBD2, 5 bases. CDR3 length: 13 amino acids. Trimming shortened V by 9 bases and J by 5 bases, and 14 bases separated the two germline ends. The V gene's germline CDR1 is SEHNR and CDR2 FQNEAQ (reference sequence). DNA of the CDR3: TGTGCCAGTGGAAGGACTCCTAACAATGAGCAGTTCTTC. This translates into CASGRTPNNEQFF.